A selection of T cell receptor beta chains follows, all from one sample in a study of Tregs in tolerant kidney transplant recipients. Clones were read by immunoSEQ multiplex PCR, and TCRdb kept only the in-frame ones, dropping some. The sample has about 240,000 clones; 84% are singletons. Sequences were obtained from CD4+ T cells from blood. The receptors shown here come from a human donor in good health. The CDR3 runs from the conserved cysteine through the conserved F or W. The D gene is left open where the match is weak. Rows give clone size only sometimes, using once, few, many, or a class for an expanded clone.

j_call: TRBJ2-1; clone_size: -; v_call: TRBV7-2; d_call: -; cdr3_nt: TGTGCCAGCAGCTTAGGGGTCCTAGCACCAAGGAACGCGCAGTTCTTC; cdr3_aa: CASSLGVLAPRNAQFF
j_call: TRBJ1-6; clone_size: -; v_call: TRBV5-1; d_call: TRBD1; cdr3_nt: TGCGCCAGCAGCTTTGGACAGGGAAGCTGGGAATCACCCCTCCACTTT; cdr3_aa: CASSFGQGSWESPLHF
j_call: TRBJ2-5; clone_size: -; v_call: TRBV5-1; d_call: -; cdr3_nt: TGCGCCAGCAGCTTACCCGACGAGACCCAGTACTTC; cdr3_aa: CASSLPDETQYF
j_call: TRBJ2-5; clone_size: -; v_call: TRBV5-1; d_call: TRBD1; cdr3_nt: TGCGCCAGCAGCTTGCCCGTCGGACAGGGGATCCAAGAGACCCAGTACTTC; cdr3_aa: CASSLPVGQGIQETQYF
j_call: TRBJ2-3; clone_size: -; v_call: TRBV7-6; d_call: -; cdr3_nt: TGTGCCAGCAGCTTAAGACAGGCCCAAGATACGCAGTATTTT; cdr3_aa: CASSLRQAQDTQYF
j_call: TRBJ2-3; clone_size: -; v_call: TRBV5-8; d_call: TRBD2; cdr3_nt: TGTGCCAGCAGCTTCCCAGCGGGAGGGAGATCGTCTAGCACAGATACGCAGTATTTT; cdr3_aa: CASSFPAGGRSSSTDTQYF
j_call: TRBJ2-6; clone_size: -; v_call: TRBV5-1; d_call: -; cdr3_nt: TGCGCCAGCAGCTTAGTCCCGAGCTCTGGGGCCAACGTCCTGACTTTC; cdr3_aa: CASSLVPSSGANVLTF
j_call: TRBJ2-4; clone_size: -; v_call: TRBV19; d_call: -; cdr3_nt: TGTGCCAGTAGTATAGATATAGCAGGGGTAGCCAAAAACATTCAGTACTTC; cdr3_aa: CASSIDIAGVAKNIQYF
j_call: TRBJ1-2; clone_size: -; v_call: TRBV19; d_call: TRBD1; cdr3_nt: TGTGCCAGTAGTCCCCAATATGGACAGGGAGGAAGCTATGGCTACACCTTC; cdr3_aa: CASSPQYGQGGSYGYTF
j_call: TRBJ2-5; clone_size: -; v_call: TRBV6-1; d_call: -; cdr3_nt: TGTGCCAGCGGCTGGGCCCGGGAGACCCAGTACTTC; cdr3_aa: CASGWARETQYF
j_call: TRBJ1-4; clone_size: -; v_call: TRBV7-9; d_call: TRBD1; cdr3_nt: TGTGCCAGCAGCATCGGACAGGGTAGGGCGACTAATGAAAAACTGTTTTTT; cdr3_aa: CASSIGQGRATNEKLFF
j_call: TRBJ1-6; clone_size: -; v_call: TRBV5-4; d_call: -; cdr3_nt: TGTGCCTGGGCCGGTTTCAATTCACCCCTCCACTTT; cdr3_aa: CAWAGFNSPLHF
j_call: TRBJ2-3; clone_size: -; v_call: TRBV19; d_call: -; cdr3_nt: TGTGCCAGTAGTATGTTGGCAGGGGGGAGCACAGATACGCAGTATTTT; cdr3_aa: CASSMLAGGSTDTQYF
j_call: TRBJ2-5; clone_size: -; v_call: TRBV7-9; d_call: -; cdr3_nt: TGTGCCAGCAGCATACGGACTATTGAAGAGACCCAGTACTTC; cdr3_aa: CASSIRTIEETQYF
j_call: TRBJ1-2; clone_size: -; v_call: TRBV19; d_call: TRBD1; cdr3_nt: TGTGCCAGTAGTCTGGGACAGGGGGCGGTGAACTATGGCTACACCTTC; cdr3_aa: CASSLGQGAVNYGYTF
j_call: TRBJ1-1; clone_size: -; v_call: TRBV2; d_call: -; cdr3_nt: TGTGCCAGCAGTGACCCCGACAGGTTGAGCTCTGAAGCTTTCTTT; cdr3_aa: CASSDPDRLSSEAFF
j_call: TRBJ2-5; clone_size: -; v_call: TRBV7-3; d_call: TRBD1; cdr3_nt: TGTGCCAGCAGTCCGACAGGGGTAGAGACCCAGTACTTC; cdr3_aa: CASSPTGVETQYF
j_call: TRBJ1-1; clone_size: once; v_call: TRBV18; d_call: -; cdr3_nt: TGTGCCAGCTCCTACGGGGGGGGCAACACTGAAGCTTTCTTT; cdr3_aa: CASSYGGGNTEAFF
j_call: TRBJ2-5; clone_size: -; v_call: TRBV6-5; d_call: -; cdr3_nt: TGTGTCCCTCTCGGCGCAACCCAGTACTTC; cdr3_aa: CVPLGATQYF
j_call: TRBJ2-7; clone_size: -; v_call: TRBV29-1; d_call: -; cdr3_nt: TGCAGCGTTGGGGACGCCAAGGGCGAGCAGTACTTC; cdr3_aa: CSVGDAKGEQYF
j_call: TRBJ1-4; clone_size: -; v_call: TRBV19; d_call: -; cdr3_nt: TGTGCCAGTAGAATTCAGGGTCCGACTAATGAAAAACTGTTTTTT; cdr3_aa: CASRIQGPTNEKLFF
j_call: TRBJ1-2; clone_size: -; v_call: TRBV9; d_call: -; cdr3_nt: TGTGCCAGCAGCGCATGGGGGAGCTATGGCTACACCTTC; cdr3_aa: CASSAWGSYGYTF
j_call: TRBJ1-1; clone_size: -; v_call: TRBV6-6; d_call: -; cdr3_nt: TGTGCCAGCAGGAGGAACACTGAAGCTTTCTTT; cdr3_aa: CASRRNTEAFF
j_call: TRBJ1-5; clone_size: -; v_call: TRBV27; d_call: -; cdr3_nt: TGTGCCAGCAGTTCCGGCCGAGGAGTCGATCAGCCCCAGCATTTT; cdr3_aa: CASSSGRGVDQPQHF
j_call: TRBJ2-7; clone_size: -; v_call: TRBV6-5; d_call: -; cdr3_nt: TGTGCCAGCAGTTCCCCCCACAGGGACTACGAGCAGTACTTC; cdr3_aa: CASSSPHRDYEQYF
j_call: TRBJ2-5; clone_size: -; v_call: TRBV5-1; d_call: TRBD2; cdr3_nt: TGCGCCAGCAGCTGGGAGGGGTCCCAAGAGACCCAGTACTTC; cdr3_aa: CASSWEGSQETQYF
j_call: TRBJ1-5; clone_size: -; v_call: TRBV10-1; d_call: -; cdr3_nt: TGCGCCAGCAGTGAGTCCGTCGGGACCCATCAGCCCCAGCATTTT; cdr3_aa: CASSESVGTHQPQHF
j_call: TRBJ1-1; clone_size: -; v_call: TRBV2; d_call: -; cdr3_nt: TGTGCCAGCAGTCCTGGCAGGTTTCGGACTGAAGCTTTCTTT; cdr3_aa: CASSPGRFRTEAFF
j_call: TRBJ2-1; clone_size: once; v_call: TRBV13; d_call: TRBD2; cdr3_nt: TGTGCCAGCAGTTCGACTAGCGGGAGATACAATGAGCAGTTCTTC; cdr3_aa: CASSSTSGRYNEQFF
j_call: TRBJ1-1; clone_size: -; v_call: TRBV6-5; d_call: TRBD1; cdr3_nt: TGTGCCAGCAGTAGGACAGGGCTTGACACTGAAGCTTTCTTT; cdr3_aa: CASSRTGLDTEAFF